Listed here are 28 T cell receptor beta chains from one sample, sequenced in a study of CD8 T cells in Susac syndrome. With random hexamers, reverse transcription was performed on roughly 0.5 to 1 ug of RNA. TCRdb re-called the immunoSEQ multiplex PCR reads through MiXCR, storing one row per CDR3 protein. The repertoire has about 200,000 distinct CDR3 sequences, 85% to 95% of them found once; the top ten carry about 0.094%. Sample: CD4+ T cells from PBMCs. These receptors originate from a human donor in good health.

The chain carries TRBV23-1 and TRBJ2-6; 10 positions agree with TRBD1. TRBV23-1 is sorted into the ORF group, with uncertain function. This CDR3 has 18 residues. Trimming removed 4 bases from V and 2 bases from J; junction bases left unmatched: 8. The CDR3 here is CASSRGTGARAGANVLTF. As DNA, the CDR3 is TGCGCCAGCAGTCGGGGGACAGGGGCTAGGGCTGGGGCCAACGTCCTGACTTTC.

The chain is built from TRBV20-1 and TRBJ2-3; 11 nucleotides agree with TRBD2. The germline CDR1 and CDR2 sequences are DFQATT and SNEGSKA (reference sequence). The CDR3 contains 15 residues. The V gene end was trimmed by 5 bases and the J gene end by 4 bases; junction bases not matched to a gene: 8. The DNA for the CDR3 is TGCAGTGCTTACCACGGACTAGCGGGTGCAGATACGCAGTATTTT. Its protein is CSAYHGLAGADTQYF.

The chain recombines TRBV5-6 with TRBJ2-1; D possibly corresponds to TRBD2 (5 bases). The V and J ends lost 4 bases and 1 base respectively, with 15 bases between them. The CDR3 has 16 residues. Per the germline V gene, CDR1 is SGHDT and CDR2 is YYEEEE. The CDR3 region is CASSTSPQRSYNEQFF. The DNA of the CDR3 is TGTGCCAGCAGCACATCTCCCCAGCGGTCCTACAATGAGCAGTTCTTC.

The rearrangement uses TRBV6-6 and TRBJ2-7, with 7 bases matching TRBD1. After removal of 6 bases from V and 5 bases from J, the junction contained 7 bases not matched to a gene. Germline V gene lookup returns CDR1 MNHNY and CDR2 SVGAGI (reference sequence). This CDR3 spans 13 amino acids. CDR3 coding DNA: TGTGCCAGCAGGCCCACAGGGGTCCACGAGCAGTACGTC. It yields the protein CASRPTGVHEQYV.

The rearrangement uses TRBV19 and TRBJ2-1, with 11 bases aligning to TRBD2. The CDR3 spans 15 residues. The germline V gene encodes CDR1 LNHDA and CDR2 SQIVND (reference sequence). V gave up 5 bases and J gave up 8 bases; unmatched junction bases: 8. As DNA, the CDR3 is TGTGCCAGTAGTCAAACTAGCGGGAGTGTCCATGAGCAGTTCTTC. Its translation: CASSQTSGSVHEQFF.

CDR3 in DNA: TGTGCCAGCACCCGAGGAGGGGGGCCAGAAGAGACCCAGTACTTC. It encodes CASTRGGGPEETQYF. The chain links TRBV6-1 to TRBJ2-5; D assignment may be TRBD1 or TRBD2 (6 bases each). The V end was cut by 7 bases, the J end by 3 bases, with 18 bases between. This CDR3 is 15 amino acids long. Germline V gene sequence: CDR1 MNHNS, CDR2 SASEGT.

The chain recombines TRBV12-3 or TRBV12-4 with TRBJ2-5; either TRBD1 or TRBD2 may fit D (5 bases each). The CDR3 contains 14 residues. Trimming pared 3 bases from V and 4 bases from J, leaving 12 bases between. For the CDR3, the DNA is TGTGCCAGCAGTTTTGGGACGGTAGGAGAGACCCAGTACTTC. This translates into CASSFGTVGETQYF.

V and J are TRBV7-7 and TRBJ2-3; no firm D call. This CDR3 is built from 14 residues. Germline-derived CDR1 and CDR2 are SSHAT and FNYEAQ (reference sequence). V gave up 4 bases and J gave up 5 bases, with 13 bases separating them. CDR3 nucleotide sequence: TGTGCCAGCAGCTCCCCGGCTAGTGGAGATACGCAGTATTTT. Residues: CASSSPASGDTQYF.

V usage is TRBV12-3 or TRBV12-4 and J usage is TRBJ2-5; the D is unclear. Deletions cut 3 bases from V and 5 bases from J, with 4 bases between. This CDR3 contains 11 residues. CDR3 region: CASSLIETQYF. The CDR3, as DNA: TGTGCCAGCAGTTTGATCGAGACCCAGTACTTC.

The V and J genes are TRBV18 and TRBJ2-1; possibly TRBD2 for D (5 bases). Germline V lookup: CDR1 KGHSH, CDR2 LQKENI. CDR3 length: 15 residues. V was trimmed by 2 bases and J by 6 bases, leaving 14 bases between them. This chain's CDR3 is CASSPEAGISNEQFF. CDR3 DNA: TGTGCCAGCTCACCAGAGGCGGGTATTTCCAATGAGCAGTTCTTC.

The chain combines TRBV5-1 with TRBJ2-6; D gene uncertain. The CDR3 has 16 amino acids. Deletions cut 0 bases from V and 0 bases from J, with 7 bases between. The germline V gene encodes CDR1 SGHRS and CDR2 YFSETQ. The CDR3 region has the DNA TGCGCCAGCAGCTTGGCGTTGAGCTCTGGGGCCAACGTCCTGACTTTC. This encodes CASSLALSSGANVLTF.

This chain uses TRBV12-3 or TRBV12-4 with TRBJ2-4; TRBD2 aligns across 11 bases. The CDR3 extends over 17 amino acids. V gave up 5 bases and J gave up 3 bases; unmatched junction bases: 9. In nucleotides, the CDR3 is TGTGCCAGCAGTGTTAGCGGGGGGGCCGATGACAAAAACATTCAGTACTTC. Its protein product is CASSVSGGADDKNIQYF.

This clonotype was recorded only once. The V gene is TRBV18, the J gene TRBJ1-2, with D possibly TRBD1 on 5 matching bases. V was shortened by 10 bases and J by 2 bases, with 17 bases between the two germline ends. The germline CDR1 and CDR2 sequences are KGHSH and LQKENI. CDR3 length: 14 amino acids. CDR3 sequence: CATSSGRGNYGYTF. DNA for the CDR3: TGTGCCACCTCTTCCGGACGGGGCAACTATGGCTACACCTTC. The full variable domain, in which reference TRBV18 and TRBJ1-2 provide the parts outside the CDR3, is NAGVMQNPRHLVRRRGQEARLRCSPMKGHSHVYWYRQLPEEGLKFMVYLQKENIIDESGMPKERFSAEFPKEGPSILRIQQVVRGDSAAYFCATSSGRGNYGYTFGSGTRLTVV.

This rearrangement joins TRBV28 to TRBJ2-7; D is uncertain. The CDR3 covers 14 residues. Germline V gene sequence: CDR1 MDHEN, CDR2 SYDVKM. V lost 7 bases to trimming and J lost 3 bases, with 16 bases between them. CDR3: CASTGQAPYYEQYF. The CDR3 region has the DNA TGTGCCAGCACTGGGCAGGCCCCCTACTACGAGCAGTACTTC.

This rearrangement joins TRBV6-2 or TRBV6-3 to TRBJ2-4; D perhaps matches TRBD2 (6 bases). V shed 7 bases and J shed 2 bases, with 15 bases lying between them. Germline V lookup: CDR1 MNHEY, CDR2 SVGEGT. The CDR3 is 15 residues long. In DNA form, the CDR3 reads TGTGCCAGCAAGGACCCGGCGGGGACCAAAAACATTCAGTACTTC. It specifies CASKDPAGTKNIQYF.

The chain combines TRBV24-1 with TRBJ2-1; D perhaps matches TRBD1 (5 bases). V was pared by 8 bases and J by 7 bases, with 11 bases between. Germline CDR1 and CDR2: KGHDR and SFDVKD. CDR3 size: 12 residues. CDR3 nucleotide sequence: TGTGCCACCACAGGGTTCGGGAATGAGCAGTTCTTC. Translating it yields CATTGFGNEQFF.

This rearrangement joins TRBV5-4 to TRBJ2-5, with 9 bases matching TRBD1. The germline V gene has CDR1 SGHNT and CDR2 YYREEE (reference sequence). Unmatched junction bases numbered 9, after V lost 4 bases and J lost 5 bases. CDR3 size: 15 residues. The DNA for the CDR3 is TGTGCCAGCAGCCGTGGGACAGGGTACAGGGAGACCCAGTACTTC. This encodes CASSRGTGYRETQYF.

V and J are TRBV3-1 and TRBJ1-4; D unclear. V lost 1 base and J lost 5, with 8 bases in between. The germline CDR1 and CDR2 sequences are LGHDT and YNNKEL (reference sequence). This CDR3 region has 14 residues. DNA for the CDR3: TGTGCCAGCAGCCAAGGCAGGAGGAATGAAAAACTGTTTTTT. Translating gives CASSQGRRNEKLFF.

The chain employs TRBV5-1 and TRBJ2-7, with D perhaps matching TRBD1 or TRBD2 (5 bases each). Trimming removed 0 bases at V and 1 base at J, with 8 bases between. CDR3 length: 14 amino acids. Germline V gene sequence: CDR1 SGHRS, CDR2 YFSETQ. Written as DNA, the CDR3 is TGCGCCAGCAGCTTGGACGAGGGGTCCTACGAGCAGTACGTC. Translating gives CASSLDEGSYEQYV.

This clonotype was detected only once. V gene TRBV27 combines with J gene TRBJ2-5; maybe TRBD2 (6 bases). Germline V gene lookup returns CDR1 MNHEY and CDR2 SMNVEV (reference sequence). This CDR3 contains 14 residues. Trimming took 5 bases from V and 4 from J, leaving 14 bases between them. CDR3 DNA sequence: TGTGCCAGCAGTCGCCGGGGGACCGGAGAGACCCAGTACTTC. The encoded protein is CASSRRGTGETQYF.

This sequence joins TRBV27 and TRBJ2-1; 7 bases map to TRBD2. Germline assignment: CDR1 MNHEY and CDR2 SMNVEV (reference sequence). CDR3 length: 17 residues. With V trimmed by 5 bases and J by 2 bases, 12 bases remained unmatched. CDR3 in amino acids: CASSPLDGRITYNEQFF. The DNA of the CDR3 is TGTGCCAGCAGTCCCCTGGACGGGAGGATCACCTACAATGAGCAGTTCTTC.

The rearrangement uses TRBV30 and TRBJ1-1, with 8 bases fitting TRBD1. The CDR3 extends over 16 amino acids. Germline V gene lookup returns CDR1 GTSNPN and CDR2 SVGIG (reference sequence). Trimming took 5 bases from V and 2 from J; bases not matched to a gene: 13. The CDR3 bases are TGTGCCTGGGTTCGGAGCGGGACAGGAGGTAACACTGAAGCTTTCTTT. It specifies CAWVRSGTGGNTEAFF.

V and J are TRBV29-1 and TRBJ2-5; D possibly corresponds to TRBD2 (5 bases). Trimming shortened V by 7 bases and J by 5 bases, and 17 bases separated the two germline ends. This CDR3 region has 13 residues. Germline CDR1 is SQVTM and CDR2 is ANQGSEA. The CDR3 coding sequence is TGCAGCGGCGCGCAACTAGTACGGGAGACCCAGTACTTC. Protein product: CSGAQLVRETQYF.

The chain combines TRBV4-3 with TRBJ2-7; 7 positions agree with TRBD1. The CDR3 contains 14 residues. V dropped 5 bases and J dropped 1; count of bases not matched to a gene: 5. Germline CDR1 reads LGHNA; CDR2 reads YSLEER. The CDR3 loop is CASSARQGSYEQYF. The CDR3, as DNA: TGCGCCAGCAGCGCCCGACAGGGATCCTACGAGCAGTACTTC.

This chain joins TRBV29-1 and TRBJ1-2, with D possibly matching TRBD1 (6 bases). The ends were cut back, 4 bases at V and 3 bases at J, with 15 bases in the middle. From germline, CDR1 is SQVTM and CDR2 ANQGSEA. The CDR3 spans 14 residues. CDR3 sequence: CSVGGPGQYYGYTF. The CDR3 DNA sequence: TGCAGCGTTGGGGGGCCGGGACAATACTATGGCTACACCTTC.

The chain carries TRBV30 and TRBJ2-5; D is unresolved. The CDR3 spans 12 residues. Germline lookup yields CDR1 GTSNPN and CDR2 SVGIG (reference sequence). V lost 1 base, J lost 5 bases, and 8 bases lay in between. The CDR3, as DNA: TGTGCCTGGAGTGCCTTCCGGGAGACCCAGTACTTC. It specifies CAWSAFRETQYF.

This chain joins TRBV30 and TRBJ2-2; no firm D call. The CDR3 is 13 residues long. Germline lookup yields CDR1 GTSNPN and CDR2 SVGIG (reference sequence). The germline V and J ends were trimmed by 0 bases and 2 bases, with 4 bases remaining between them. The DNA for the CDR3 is TGTGCCTGGAGTGTAGGAAACACCGGGGAGCTGTTTTTT. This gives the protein CAWSVGNTGELFF. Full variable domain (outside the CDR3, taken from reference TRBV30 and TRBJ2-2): SQTIHQWPATLVQPVGSPLSLECTVEGTSNPNLYWYRQAAGRGLQLLFYSVGIGQISSEVPQNLSASRPQDRQFILSSKKLLLSDSGFYLCAWSVGNTGELFFGEGSRLTVL.

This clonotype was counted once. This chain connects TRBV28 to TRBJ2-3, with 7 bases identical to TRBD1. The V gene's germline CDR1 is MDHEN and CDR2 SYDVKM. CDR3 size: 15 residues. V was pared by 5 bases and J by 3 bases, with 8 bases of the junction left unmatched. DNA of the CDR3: TGTGCCAGCAGTCAACAGGGGAAAGAGACAGATACGCAGTATTTT. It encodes CASSQQGKETDTQYF.